What follows are 27 T cell receptor beta chains derived from one specimen sequenced in a study of T cell repertoires in cytomegalovirus infection. TCRdb redid the calling of the reads with MiXCR, one entry per CDR3 protein. The sample lists 450,000 to 550,000 distinct CDR3 sequences, 16% occurring once. Material: CD8+ T cells from PBMCs. The source is a human donor in good health (CMV status not recorded). Some clones in this sample may be carry-over from other donors' samples.

This clonotype was observed at least ten times. The V call is TRBV18, the J call TRBJ2-1; 8 bases agree with TRBD2. V was clipped by 0 bases and J by 3 bases; unmatched bases: 7. CDR3 length: 17 residues. Germline V gives CDR1 KGHSH, CDR2 LQKENI. CDR3 bases: TGTGCCAGCTCACCACCGGCGACTAGCGACCGCTACAATGAGCAGTTCTTC. Its protein product is CASSPPATSDRYNEQFF.

This clonotype was detected ten times or more. V usage is TRBV7-6 and J usage is TRBJ2-1; TRBD1 aligns across 7 bases. CDR3 length: 16 residues. The germline CDR1 and CDR2 sequences are SGHVS and FNYEAQ. V dropped 1 base and J dropped 2; count of bases not matched to a gene: 5. CDR3 sequence (DNA): TGTGCCAGCAGCTTAGTGGGCAGGGGGACCTACAATGAGCAGTTCTTC. Amino acid sequence: CASSLVGRGTYNEQFF.

Ten or more counts support this clonotype. J is TRBJ2-1 and V is TRBV7-3; maybe TRBD2 (5 bases). Trimming cost V 1 base and J 0 bases, with 7 bases left between them. CDR3 size: 15 residues. Germline assignment: CDR1 SGHTA and CDR2 FQGTGA. CDR3 sequence: CASSLKRSSYNEQFF. CDR3 bases: TGTGCCAGCAGCTTAAAGCGGTCCTCCTACAATGAGCAGTTCTTC.

J is TRBJ1-4 and V is TRBV28, with TRBD1 matching 7 bases. The germline gives CDR1 MDHEN, CDR2 SYDVKM. Trimming cost V 6 bases and J 6 bases; bases outside gene matches: 10. The CDR3 is 15 amino acids. The CDR3 sequence is CASSPDRDVDEKLFF. CDR3 nucleotide sequence: TGTGCCAGCAGCCCAGACAGGGACGTTGATGAAAAACTGTTTTTT.

The chain combines TRBV27 with TRBJ2-7; D unresolved. CDR1 and CDR2 (germline): MNHEY, SMNVEV (reference sequence). The CDR3 totals 14 residues. The ends were cut back, 5 bases at V and 3 bases at J, with 14 bases in the middle. The CDR3 nucleotides read TGTGCCAGCAGTCCCTCCCGTACCTACTACGAGCAGTACTTC. Translating gives CASSPSRTYYEQYF.

The chain is built from TRBV29-1 and TRBJ2-3; D may be TRBD2 (7 bases). With 3 bases removed from V and 3 bases from J, the gap between germline ends came to 10 bases. The CDR3 spans 13 residues. Germline lookup yields CDR1 SQVTM and CDR2 ANQGSEA. The CDR3: CSVEGGATDTQYF. CDR3 bases: TGCAGCGTTGAGGGGGGGGCAACAGATACGCAGTATTTT.

As for this clonotype: This sequence may be a read error, since a much larger clone differs from it by one base. Because it lacks the conserved phenylalanine or tryptophan at the end, this CDR3 is likely a read error. The chain employs TRBV6-1 and TRBJ2-7; 8 nucleotides agree with TRBD2. Trimming took 2 bases from V and 0 from J; bases not matched to a gene: 9. The germline V gene has CDR1 MNHNS and CDR2 SASEGT. The CDR3 runs to 17 residues. The CDR3 DNA reads as TGTGCCAGCAGTGAATTAGTTACTAGCGGCTACTCCTACGAGCAGTACTTA. Translated, it gives CASSELVTSGYSYEQYL.

The table lists this clonotype with many counts. The V gene is TRBV7-3, the J gene TRBJ2-3; D is possibly TRBD2 (7 bases). Per the germline V gene, CDR1 is SGHTA and CDR2 is FQGTGA. This CDR3 is 15 amino acids long. Between the trimmed V and J ends, which lost 5 bases and 10 bases, there was a span of 22 bases. In nucleotides, the CDR3 is TGTGCCAGCAGCCGCAGGGGAGGGCCACCACCTCCGCAGTATTTT. This encodes CASSRRGGPPPPQYF.

CDR3 sequence (DNA): TGTGCCAGTACACCCCCGGACCGCTACGAGCAGTACTTC. Encoded protein: CASTPPDRYEQYF. This chain links TRBV7-9 with TRBJ2-7; D is ambiguous. The ends were cut back, 9 bases at V and 3 bases at J, with 15 bases in the middle. The CDR3 totals 13 residues. Germline V gives CDR1 SEHNR, CDR2 FQNEAQ (reference sequence). Complete variable domain (other parts from reference TRBV7-9 and TRBJ2-7): DTGVSQNPRHKITKRGQNVTFRCDPISEHNRLYWYRQTLGQGPEFLTYFQNEAQLEKSRLLSDRFSAERPKGSFSTLEIQRTEQGDSAMYLCASTPPDRYEQYFGPGTRLTVT.

Only a few counts were recorded for this clonotype. The V call is TRBV28, the J call TRBJ2-3; the D call may be TRBD1 or TRBD2 (5 bases each). The CDR3 is made up of 15 amino acids. Germline V lookup: CDR1 MDHEN, CDR2 SYDVKM. Trimming cost V 5 bases and J 6 bases, with 18 bases left between them. The CDR3 coding sequence is TGTGCCAGCAGTCAAAGGGACGGTCGCCTTGATACGCAGTATTTT. It translates to CASSQRDGRLDTQYF.

This clonotype showed up many times. The V and J genes are TRBV10-2 and TRBJ2-1; D remains ambiguous. V lost 3 bases to trimming and J lost 7 bases, with 13 bases between them. Germline CDR1 and CDR2: WSHSY and SAAADI. This CDR3 contains 14 residues. In DNA, the CDR3 is TGCGCCAGCAGTGAACGGAAGGTTTTAAATGAGCAGTTCTTC. This codes for CASSERKVLNEQFF.

This clonotype was picked up many times. V and J are TRBV7-3 and TRBJ2-1, with D possibly being TRBD2 (5 bases). Trimming left V 6 bases short and J 0 bases short, with 12 bases between. CDR1 and CDR2 from the germline V gene are SGHTA and FQGTGA. The CDR3 covers 15 residues. Here the CDR3 reads CASSPVGSSYNEQFF. The CDR3 region has the DNA TGTGCCAGCAGTCCCGTGGGGAGCTCCTACAATGAGCAGTTCTTC.

This chain uses TRBV6-6 with TRBJ1-3; no definite D call. The ends were cut back, 2 bases at V and 4 bases at J, with 6 bases in the middle. This CDR3 contains 13 residues. Germline V gene data show CDR1 as MNHNY and CDR2 as SVGAGI (reference sequence). The CDR3 loop reads CASSYPSGNTIYF. The CDR3 DNA is TGTGCCAGCAGTTACCCCTCGGGAAACACCATATATTTT.

This clonotype showed up just a few times. The V call is TRBV6-5, the J call TRBJ2-3, with D possibly TRBD2 on 6 matching bases. V lost 0 bases and J lost 0, with 16 bases in between. The germline V gene has CDR1 MNHEY and CDR2 SVGAGI. This CDR3 is 18 amino acids long. CDR3 residues: CASSYSMIRRGSTDTQYF. The DNA for the CDR3 is TGTGCCAGCAGTTACTCGATGATTAGGAGGGGTAGCACAGATACGCAGTATTTT.

Concerning this clonotype itself: A much bigger clone sits one base away, suggesting this may be a read error. The gene calls are TRBV20-1 and TRBJ1-4; TRBD1 is a possible D gene (5 bases). The CDR3 is made up of 16 amino acids. CDR1 is DFQATT and CDR2 is SNEGSKA in the germline V gene (reference sequence). The CDR3 reads CSALLGGSPTNEKLLF. The CDR3 region has the DNA TGCAGTGCCCTACTCGGGGGGTCCCCAACTAATGAAAAACTGTTATTT.

At least ten counts were recorded for this clonotype. This chain uses TRBV7-2 with TRBJ1-2; TRBD1 aligns across 11 bases. Losses at the gene ends were 2 bases for V and 3 bases for J; bases not matched to a gene: 5. In germline, CDR1 is SGHTA, CDR2 FQGNSA. The CDR3 extends over 16 amino acids. CDR3 sequence (DNA): TGTGCCAGCAGCTTATCGTCGGGACAGGGGGACTATGGCTACACCTTC. This encodes CASSLSSGQGDYGYTF. The full variable domain, completed using reference TRBV7-2 and TRBJ1-2, is GAGVSQSPSNKVTEKGKDVELRCDPISGHTALYWYRQSLGQGLEFLIYFQGNSAPDKSGLPSDRFSAERTGGSVSTLTIQRTQQEDSAVYLCASSLSSGQGDYGYTFGSGTRLTVV.

This clonotype has more than one count but fewer than ten. This chain links TRBV4-1 with TRBJ1-4; TRBD1 might be the D (5 bases). V dropped 7 bases and J dropped 0 bases, with 12 bases sitting between them. The CDR3 runs 15 residues. Germline V gives CDR1 MGHRA, CDR2 YSYEKL. The CDR3 is CASNGGLATNEKLFF. DNA of the CDR3: TGCGCCAGCAATGGGGGGTTAGCAACTAATGAAAAACTGTTTTTT.

This chain connects TRBV27 to TRBJ2-3, with D perhaps given as TRBD1 or TRBD2 (5 bases each). There are 16 residues in the CDR3. V was pared by 8 bases and J by 0 bases, with 18 bases between. Germline CDR1 is MNHEY and CDR2 is SMNVEV (reference sequence). The CDR3 DNA reads as TGTGCCAGCGGGGGAAGCAAACTAGTTAGCACAGATACGCAGTATTTT. This translates into CASGGSKLVSTDTQYF.

This clonotype was counted ten times or more. The chain uses TRBV7-8 and TRBJ2-7; a possible D gene is TRBD2 (5 bases). Germline V gene data show CDR1 as SGHVS and CDR2 as FQNEAQ. Trimming removed 4 bases from V and 1 base from J, with 17 bases in between. The CDR3 consists of 16 residues. CDR3 loop: CASSSHPASGSYEQYF. The CDR3 DNA follows: TGTGCCAGCAGCTCCCACCCAGCCAGCGGATCCTACGAGCAGTACTTC.

V and J are TRBV6-5 and TRBJ2-1; D is possibly TRBD1 or TRBD2 (6 bases each). The CDR3 has 16 residues. The ends were cut back, 3 bases at V and 8 bases at J, with 20 bases in the middle. CDR1 is MNHEY, CDR2 SVGAGI, per germline. CDR3 region: CASSYMGGKEGYEQFF. The DNA of the CDR3 is TGTGCCAGCAGTTATATGGGGGGCAAGGAGGGGTATGAGCAGTTCTTC.

This rearrangement joins TRBV5-4 to TRBJ2-5; D unclear. The CDR3 totals 13 residues. Trimming shortened V by 1 base and J by 2 bases, and 6 bases separated the two germline ends. Germline assignment: CDR1 SGHNT and CDR2 YYREEE (reference sequence). The CDR3 loop is CASSLRVQETQYF. CDR3 coding DNA: TGTGCCAGCAGCTTGAGAGTTCAAGAGACCCAGTACTTC.

This clonotype was seen repeatedly, ten times or more. The gene calls are TRBV6-5 and TRBJ1-2; weak D call: TRBD1 (5 bases). This CDR3 spans 13 amino acids. Germline CDR1 is MNHEY and CDR2 is SVGAGI. The V and J ends lost 2 bases and 6 bases respectively, with 10 bases between them. The CDR3 protein is CASSYARGNGYTF. CDR3 nucleotides: TGTGCCAGCAGTTACGCCCGGGGGAATGGCTACACCTTC.

The chain links TRBV9 to TRBJ2-2; TRBD2 is a possible D gene (5 bases). This CDR3 spans 17 amino acids. From germline, CDR1 is SGDLS and CDR2 YYNGEE. Trimming stripped 0 bases from V and 0 bases from J, with 12 bases between. Here the CDR3 DNA reads TGTGCCAGCAGCGTAGAAGTACGGGGATCGAACACCGGGGAGCTGTTTTTT. Encoded protein: CASSVEVRGSNTGELFF.

This clonotype was picked up a small number of times. V is TRBV25-1 and J is TRBJ2-1; 7 bases agree with TRBD1. V was pared by 2 bases and J by 2 bases, with 6 bases of the junction left unmatched. The CDR3 runs 16 residues. The germline CDR1 and CDR2 sequences are MGHDK and SYGVNS. CDR3 in amino acids: CASSEGTDSPYNEQFF. The DNA for the CDR3 is TGTGCCAGCAGTGAAGGGACAGACAGCCCCTACAATGAGCAGTTCTTC.

This chain uses TRBV10-3 with TRBJ2-7; the D is unclear. Germline assignment: CDR1 ENHRY and CDR2 SYGVKD. The CDR3 contains 13 residues. Deletions cut 4 bases from V and 2 bases from J, with 9 bases between. The CDR3 reads CAISVGVTYEQYF. For the CDR3, the DNA is TGTGCCATCAGTGTAGGAGTGACCTACGAGCAGTACTTC.

This rearrangement joins TRBV29-1 to TRBJ1-2; D gene unclear. Germline V gene data show CDR1 as SQVTM and CDR2 as ANQGSEA. CDR3 length: 13 amino acids. The V gene lost 4 bases and the J gene lost 3 bases, with 12 bases spanning the gap. CDR3 in amino acids: CSVARDQYYGYTF. In nucleotides, the CDR3 is TGCAGCGTTGCGAGGGATCAGTACTATGGCTACACCTTC. Full variable domain (outside the CDR3, taken from reference TRBV29-1 and TRBJ1-2): SAVISQKPSRDICQRGTSLTIQCQVDSQVTMMFWYRQQPGQSLTLIATANQGSEATYESGFVIDKFPISRPNLTFSTLTVSNMSPEDSSIYLCSVARDQYYGYTFGSGTRLTVV.

CDR3 protein: CASSLDLLVESAYEQYF. Here the CDR3 DNA reads TGTGCCAGCAGCTTAGATCTGCTGGTTGAGTCTGCCTACGAGCAGTACTTC. V and J are TRBV11-2 and TRBJ2-7; D remains ambiguous. The V end was cut by 0 bases, the J end by 2 bases, with 17 bases between. This CDR3 spans 17 amino acids. Per germline, CDR1 SGHAT and CDR2 FQNNGV.